The 27 T cell receptor beta chains below come from one sample, sequenced in a study of long-term antiretroviral therapy in people with HIV. Researchers ran immunoSEQ v3.0 at survey level. Here immunoSEQ multiplex PCR was the method, and the copy in TCRdb shows in-frame clones only, minus some. The sample lists some 20,000 clones, roughly 80% occurring once. Sequencing used unsorted PBMCs, obtained 2.3 years after starting antiretroviral therapy. All receptors come from a woman in her forties with HIV.

The chain couples TRBV19 to TRBJ1-3, with TRBD1 matching 8 bases. J lost 0 bases, V lost 10 bases, and 17 bases had no gene match. This CDR3 spans 18 amino acids. Germline V gene lookup returns CDR1 LNHDA and CDR2 SQIVND (reference sequence). Here the CDR3 DNA reads TGTGCCACCATCAGGTCGGGACAGGAAACAAACTCTGGAAACACCATATATTTT. Protein: CATIRSGQETNSGNTIYF.

This chain connects TRBV19 to TRBJ1-5; the D gene is possibly TRBD1 (5 bases). The length of the CDR3 is 16 residues. CDR1 and CDR2 (germline): LNHDA, SQIVND (reference sequence). V was trimmed by 7 bases and J by 2 bases, leaving 18 bases between them. CDR3 sequence: CASKGTGQAGNQPQHF. DNA for the CDR3: TGTGCCAGTAAAGGGACGGGGCAGGCGGGCAATCAGCCCCAGCATTTT.

The chain combines TRBV10-2 with TRBJ1-1; D not certain. This CDR3 is built from 14 residues. Germline CDR1 WSHSY, CDR2 SAAADI. Between the trimmed V and J ends, which lost 2 bases and 4 bases, there was a span of 11 bases. DNA of the CDR3: TGCGCCAGCAGTGAGCCCAATGCCGGCACTGAAGCTTTCTTT. Protein: CASSEPNAGTEAFF.

The chain joins TRBV11-3 to TRBJ2-7; D perhaps matches TRBD1 (6 bases). Looked up from germline, CDR1 is SGHNT and CDR2 is YENEEA. CDR3 length: 13 amino acids. Trimming pared 4 bases from V and 3 bases from J, leaving 10 bases between. The CDR3 spells CASSWGHLYEQYF. CDR3 nucleotides: TGTGCCAGCAGCTGGGGACACCTCTACGAGCAGTACTTC.

The V call is TRBV4-1, the J call TRBJ1-1; D is undetermined. Between the trimmed V and J ends, which lost 0 bases and 4 bases, there was a span of 12 bases. Germline-derived CDR1 and CDR2 are MGHRA and YSYEKL. This CDR3 region has 15 residues. This CDR3 is CASSQERTVLTEAFF. The CDR3 DNA reads TGCGCCAGCAGCCAAGAGAGGACGGTACTCACTGAAGCTTTCTTT.

The table lists this clone with a few counts. The chain carries TRBV30 and TRBJ1-5; a possible D gene is TRBD1 (5 bases). With 5 bases removed from V and 6 bases from J, the gap between germline ends came to 17 bases. Germline loops: CDR1 GTSNPN, CDR2 SVGIG (reference sequence). CDR3 length equals 14 residues. CDR3 coding DNA: TGTGCCTGGGGCCACGTGGGGGATTTTCAGCCCCAGCATTTT. Translation: CAWGHVGDFQPQHF.

This rearrangement joins TRBV6-5 to TRBJ1-1; 7 bases match TRBD1. Germline V CDR1 and CDR2: MNHEY, SVGAGI. The CDR3 sequence is 15 residues long. The V gene end was trimmed by 5 bases and the J gene end by 3 bases; junction bases not matched to a gene: 9. The CDR3, as DNA: TGTGCCAGCAGTAGCTTGACAGGGAGGGACACTGAAGCTTTCTTT. It yields the protein CASSSLTGRDTEAFF.

The chain combines TRBV14 with TRBJ2-1; D possibly matches TRBD1 or TRBD2 (6 bases each). The V gene's germline CDR1 is SGHDN and CDR2 FVKESK. This CDR3 is 19 amino acids long. Trimming took off 0 bases at V and 0 bases at J, with 18 bases between the two ends. The DNA for the CDR3 is TGTGCCAGCAGCCAAGATCCGTTGGAGGGGGGTTCCTCCTACAATGAGCAGTTCTTC. This translates into CASSQDPLEGGSSYNEQFF.

The V and J genes are TRBV11-2 and TRBJ2-1, with 9 positions matching TRBD2. The junction had 8 bases not matched to a gene; V was cut back by 1 base and J by 7 bases. The CDR3 spans 16 residues. CDR1 and CDR2 (germline): SGHAT, FQNNGV. The CDR3 DNA reads TGTGCCAGCAGCTTAGGCGTGGGACTAGCACCAAATGAGCAGTTCTTC. Translating it yields CASSLGVGLAPNEQFF.

The V call is TRBV2, the J call TRBJ1-4; D is possibly TRBD1 (5 bases). V was trimmed by 5 bases and J by 4 bases, leaving 14 bases between them. CDR3 length equals 15 residues. CDR1 SNHLY and CDR2 FYNNEI come from the germline V gene. CDR3 residues: CASSFHQGSNEKLFF. In DNA, the CDR3 is TGTGCCAGCAGTTTCCACCAGGGAAGTAATGAAAAACTGTTTTTT.

This clone was detected only a few times. The V call is TRBV13, the J call TRBJ1-2; D might be TRBD1 (6 bases). The ends were cut back, 3 bases at V and 7 bases at J, with 18 bases in the middle. The germline V gene has CDR1 PRHDT and CDR2 FYEKMQ (reference sequence). The length of the CDR3 is 15 residues. In nucleotides, the CDR3 is TGTGCCAGCAGCTTCCATCGGGGGGCAGAAGGTGGCTACACCTTC. This codes for CASSFHRGAEGGYTF.

The chain recombines TRBV18 with TRBJ2-6; D is uncertain. Germline lookup yields CDR1 KGHSH and CDR2 LQKENI. The V and J ends lost 3 bases and 6 bases respectively, with 15 bases between them. This CDR3 region has 16 residues. CDR3 sequence reads: CASSPNSVPVANVLTF. CDR3 DNA: TGTGCCAGCTCACCGAACAGCGTTCCGGTGGCCAACGTCCTGACTTTC.

The chain carries TRBV19 and TRBJ2-1; 8 bases match TRBD1. The germline gives CDR1 LNHDA, CDR2 SQIVND (reference sequence). V was clipped by 3 bases and J by 4 bases; unmatched bases: 5. This CDR3 has 15 residues. The CDR3 is CASSMPGGAYNEQFF. As DNA, the CDR3 is TGTGCCAGTAGTATGCCAGGGGGCGCTTACAATGAGCAGTTCTTC.

This clone came up once. The chain has TRBV7-9 and TRBJ1-1; no clear D gene. The CDR3 contains 13 residues. V was pared by 3 bases and J by 11 bases, with 16 bases between. Germline CDR1 is SEHNR and CDR2 is FQNEAQ (reference sequence). The CDR3 loop reads CASSFGQLRNAFF. The DNA for the CDR3 is TGTGCCAGCAGCTTTGGTCAATTGAGGAATGCTTTCTTT.

V and J are TRBV30 and TRBJ1-1, with a tentative D call TRBD1 (5 bases). Trimming removed 0 bases at V and 0 bases at J, with 14 bases between. From germline, CDR1 is GTSNPN and CDR2 SVGIG (reference sequence). The CDR3 totals 16 residues. The DNA for the CDR3 is TGTGCCTGGAGTGTGTGGGGGGGAGCCATGAACACTGAAGCTTTCTTT. Encoded protein: CAWSVWGGAMNTEAFF.

This chain uses TRBV9 with TRBJ2-7; 7 bases match TRBD1. The CDR3 has 15 amino acids. The germline gives CDR1 SGDLS, CDR2 YYNGEE. V dropped 0 bases and J dropped 0; count of bases not matched to a gene: 3. For the CDR3, the DNA is TGTGCCAGCAGCGTAGGGGACAGCAGCTCCTACGAGCAGTACTTC. It codes for CASSVGDSSSYEQYF.

The rearrangement joins TRBV10-3 to TRBJ2-3, with 7 bases matching TRBD2. Germline V gene data show CDR1 as ENHRY and CDR2 as SYGVKD. The CDR3 runs to 16 residues. With 0 bases clipped from V and 5 bases from J, the junction kept 8 bases outside the gene matches. This CDR3 is CAISESGGRAGDTQYF. The CDR3 DNA reads as TGTGCCATCAGTGAGTCGGGAGGGAGGGCTGGAGATACGCAGTATTTT.

This rearrangement joins TRBV7-9 to TRBJ2-7; 9 bases align to TRBD2. With 5 bases clipped from V and 5 bases from J, the junction kept 4 bases outside the gene matches. The CDR3 sequence is 13 residues long. Germline CDR1 SEHNR, CDR2 FQNEAQ (reference sequence). CDR3 in amino acids: CASSRPSGDEQYF. CDR3 nucleotide sequence: TGTGCCAGCAGCCGCCCTAGCGGGGACGAGCAGTACTTC. Together with reference TRBV7-9 and TRBJ2-7, the CDR3 gives the full variable domain: DTGVSQNPRHKITKRGQNVTFRCDPISEHNRLYWYRQTLGQGPEFLTYFQNEAQLEKSRLLSDRFSAERPKGSFSTLEIQRTEQGDSAMYLCASSRPSGDEQYFGPGTRLTVT.

This sequence joins TRBV4-2 and TRBJ1-1, with D unresolved. Germline loops: CDR1 LGHNA, CDR2 YNFKEQ. The CDR3 consists of 14 residues. V was trimmed by 0 bases and J by 2 bases, leaving 7 bases between them. CDR3 in DNA: TGTGCCAGCAGCCAAGACAGAACTAACACTGAAGCTTTCTTT. Translation gives CASSQDRTNTEAFF.

Only one count was recorded for this clone. This chain uses TRBV6-6 with TRBJ1-1; 8 bases are a match to TRBD1. Germline assignment: CDR1 MNHNY and CDR2 SVGAGI (reference sequence). This CDR3 is built from 14 residues. The trim removed 6 bases at V and 1 base at J, leaving 4 bases unmatched. The DNA for the CDR3 is TGTGCCAGCAGGGGGGACAGGCGGAACACTGAAGCTTTCTTT. Its protein is CASRGDRRNTEAFF.

This clone was seen only once. This rearrangement joins TRBV2 to TRBJ2-7; 14 bases fit TRBD2. There are 16 residues in the CDR3. V lost 3 bases and J lost 4; bases outside the gene matches: 5. The germline gives CDR1 SNHLY, CDR2 FYNNEI. The CDR3, as DNA: TGTGCCAGCAGTGAGGGACTAGCGGGGGAACATTACGAGCAGTACTTC. It is translated as CASSEGLAGEHYEQYF.

The chain is built from TRBV10-2 and TRBJ1-1; a weak D match, TRBD1 (6 bases). Germline lookup yields CDR1 WSHSY and CDR2 SAAADI. The CDR3 is made up of 14 amino acids. With 4 bases removed from V and 6 bases from J, the gap between germline ends came to 15 bases. The CDR3 DNA follows: TGCGCCAGCAGTGGGTCAGGGGAAGGGTCTGAAGCTTTCTTT. Protein: CASSGSGEGSEAFF.

The chain joins TRBV19 to TRBJ1-5, with 12 bases fitting TRBD1. The CDR3 length is 16 residues. Germline CDR1 LNHDA, CDR2 SQIVND (reference sequence). V was clipped by 10 bases and J by 6 bases; unmatched bases: 13. The CDR3 DNA is TGTGCCACCCAACCCGGGGACAGGGGGCGGATTCAGCCCCAGCATTTT. Translated: CATQPGDRGRIQPQHF.

The gene calls are TRBV6-1 and TRBJ1-5, with D unresolved. Germline V gene sequence: CDR1 MNHNS, CDR2 SASEGT. V was cut by 2 bases and J by 3 bases, with 14 bases left in between. The CDR3 extends over 16 amino acids. CDR3 nucleotide sequence: TGTGCCAGCAGTGAACAGCCAGGAGATAACAATCAGCCCCAGCATTTT. This translates into CASSEQPGDNNQPQHF.

V usage is TRBV7-9 and J usage is TRBJ1-2; maybe TRBD1 (6 bases). Per the germline V gene, CDR1 is SEHNR and CDR2 is FQNEAQ (reference sequence). There are 13 residues in the CDR3. V lost 3 bases and J lost 1, with 6 bases in between. The CDR3 sequence: CASSLDSNYGYTF. In nucleotides, the CDR3 is TGTGCCAGCAGCTTGGACAGTAACTATGGCTACACCTTC.

This chain connects TRBV7-9 to TRBJ2-2, with TRBD1 identical over 8 bases. V was pared by 5 bases and J by 0 bases, with 11 bases of the junction left unmatched. The germline V gene encodes CDR1 SEHNR and CDR2 FQNEAQ (reference sequence). CDR3 size: 18 residues. The CDR3 spells CASSTTLWDRSNTGELFF. The CDR3 DNA sequence: TGTGCCAGCAGCACCACCCTCTGGGACAGGTCGAACACCGGGGAGCTGTTTTTT. The complete variable domain, with remaining parts taken from reference TRBV7-9 and TRBJ2-2, reads DTGVSQNPRHKITKRGQNVTFRCDPISEHNRLYWYRQTLGQGPEFLTYFQNEAQLEKSRLLSDRFSAERPKGSFSTLEIQRTEQGDSAMYLCASSTTLWDRSNTGELFFGEGSRLTVL.

The chain joins TRBV11-3 to TRBJ2-5, with TRBD1 matching over 9 bases. CDR3 length equals 15 residues. Germline CDR1 and CDR2: SGHNT and YENEEA. With 3 bases clipped from V and 3 bases from J, the junction kept 5 bases outside the gene matches. The CDR3 bases are TGTGCCAGCAGCTTGGATGGGACAGGGAAAGAGACCCAGTACTTC. It codes for CASSLDGTGKETQYF.